This T cell receptor beta chain was observed in a study of B cell selection in AIRE deficiency. Whole-study findings and limits: CDR3s were shorter in shared Treg sequences, reflecting few non-templated nucleotide insertions. In TCRBV usage, CDR3 length and diversity, patient Tconv and Treg cells matched healthy donors. About 30.6% of healthy-shared Treg TCRbeta sequences appeared in patient Tconv cells.

Sequencing used immunoSEQ multiplex PCR; TCRdb keeps in-frame clones, though not all of them. The sample carries tens of thousands of clones, about 95% recorded once. About this clone: The antigen is not known.

Sorting defined conventional CD4 T cells as CD4+CD127+. The sequencing input was CD4+CD127+ conventional T cells sorted from PBMCs. This receptor was taken from a human donor in good health.

For the CDR3, the DNA is TGTGCCAGCAGCCAAGATCCTATTCTAGCGGGTAACAATGAGCAGTTCTTC. Translating gives CASSQDPILAGNNEQFF. This chain joins TRBV4-2 and TRBJ2-1; 8 bases match TRBD2. The J segment lost 5 bases and the V segment lost 0 bases, leaving 9 bases of the junction unmatched. This CDR3 comprises 17 residues. Looked up from germline, CDR1 is LGHNA and CDR2 is YNFKEQ.